The sequence of this T cell receptor (beta chain) was determined in a study of beta chain features in type 1 diabetes. Germline V gene data show CDR1 as MNHEY and CDR2 as SVGAGI. CDR3 size: 12 residues. J was trimmed by 10 bases and V by 4 bases; bases with no gene match: 1. Reverse transcription of all isolated RNA meant that expressed TCRB transcripts were sequenced. TCRdb's table, derived via immunoSEQ multiplex PCR, lists solely in-frame clones and lacks some. The profile shows some 330,000 clones, roughly 12% of them singletons. Study-level findings and limits: For Type 1 diabetes patients, all four CD4+ subsets carried TCRB CDR3s that were moderately but significantly shorter.

Worth noting for this clone: Antigen specificity is unknown.

CD45RO/CCR7/CD25/CD127/CD95/CD27 separated CD4+ naive, central memory, regulatory and stem cell-like memory cells by sorting. The clonotype originates from a woman between 18 and 30 years old with type 1 diabetes. Sequencing was carried out using naive CD4+ T cells from blood. The chain has TRBV6-5 and TRBJ2-1; TRBD1 aligns across 10 bases. The CDR3 nucleotides are TGTGCCAGCAGTTCGACAGGGGGCGAGCAGTTCTTC. Protein product: CASSSTGGEQFF.